One sample yielded the 23 T cell receptor beta chains listed below, sequenced in a study of identical twins. TCRdb independently ran MiXCR on the 5' RACE reads; one entry per CDR3 protein. The repertoire holds more than 350,000 distinct CDR3 sequences, 9% to 10% seen once, with 7.5% to 9.5% in the top ten. Sequencing was performed on naive T cells sorted from blood. The receptors shown here come from a woman aged 50 to 60 in good health.

The chain has TRBV5-1 and TRBJ2-1; 8 bases line up with TRBD2. CDR1 and CDR2 from the germline V gene are SGHRS and YFSETQ. V dropped 1 base and J dropped 4; count of bases not matched to a gene: 4. The CDR3 has 15 residues. Here the CDR3 DNA reads TGCGCCAGCAGCTTGACTAGCGGACAATACAATGAGCAGTTCTTC. Protein product: CASSLTSGQYNEQFF.

This clonotype occurred many times. The CDR3, as DNA: TGTGCCATCAGTCCGGACCCGAAGAGCGAACAGTACGTC. Translation: CAISPDPKSEQYV. V is TRBV10-3 and J is TRBJ2-7; D call uncertain. This CDR3 has 13 residues. CDR1 is ENHRY and CDR2 is SYGVKD in the germline V gene. Trimming cost V 5 bases and J 10 bases, with 18 bases left between them.

This clonotype appeared a few times. The rearrangement joins TRBV20-1 to TRBJ2-1; 7 bases are a match to TRBD1. The CDR3 consists of 12 residues. With 6 bases clipped from V and 8 bases from J, the junction kept 7 bases outside the gene matches. The germline CDR1 and CDR2 sequences are DFQATT and SNEGSKA (reference sequence). CDR3 coding DNA: TGCAGTGCAGATAGACAGGGCGATGAGCAGTTCTTC. Amino acid sequence: CSADRQGDEQFF.

This clonotype was recorded many times. The rearrangement links TRBV18 to TRBJ2-1, with D perhaps TRBD1 or TRBD2 (5 bases each). The V end was cut by 3 bases, the J end by 3 bases, with 9 bases between. Germline V gene data show CDR1 as KGHSH and CDR2 as LQKENI. The CDR3 runs to 14 residues. The chain's CDR3 is CASSPPGGYNEQFF. The CDR3 coding sequence is TGTGCCAGCTCACCCCCTGGGGGCTACAATGAGCAGTTCTTC.

V usage is TRBV5-6 and J usage is TRBJ2-3, with D possibly TRBD2 on 6 matching bases. Germline V lookup: CDR1 SGHDT, CDR2 YYEEEE. Between the trimmed V and J ends, which lost 5 bases and 1 base, there was a span of 8 bases. This CDR3 is 13 amino acids long. The CDR3 protein is CASRRGGTDTQYF. The CDR3 coding sequence is TGTGCCAGCAGGCGGGGCGGCACAGATACGCAGTATTTT.

This clonotype was seen repeatedly, ten times or more. CDR3: CSVEGQDLVGYGYTF. The CDR3 DNA reads TGCAGCGTTGAAGGTCAAGATCTTGTTGGCTATGGCTACACCTTC. This chain links TRBV29-1 with TRBJ1-2; D call uncertain. Germline V gives CDR1 SQVTM, CDR2 ANQGSEA. The V and J ends lost 1 base and 4 bases respectively, with 16 bases between them. The CDR3 length is 15 residues.

The chain carries TRBV7-3 and TRBJ2-2; D is perhaps TRBD1 (6 bases). From germline, CDR1 is SGHTA and CDR2 FQGTGA. V lost 3 bases and J lost 5, with 10 bases in between. The CDR3 spans 14 residues. The CDR3 loop is CASSFNTGTGELFF. The CDR3 region has the DNA TGTGCCAGCAGCTTCAATACAGGGACCGGGGAGCTGTTTTTT.

This clonotype was detected ten times or more. The V call is TRBV29-1, the J call TRBJ2-2; 8 positions match TRBD2. Germline V lookup: CDR1 SQVTM, CDR2 ANQGSEA. CDR3 length equals 14 residues. After removal of 6 bases from V and 7 bases from J, the junction contained 10 bases not matched to a gene. The CDR3 sequence is CSVVPGLVGGELFF. In DNA form, the CDR3 reads TGCAGCGTCGTACCGGGACTAGTAGGCGGGGAGCTGTTTTTT.

This clonotype was counted a few times. The chain employs TRBV29-1 and TRBJ1-2; TRBD1 agrees at 10 bases. The CDR3 runs to 16 residues. Per germline, CDR1 SQVTM and CDR2 ANQGSEA. Trimming took 3 bases from V and 4 from J; bases not matched to a gene: 11. The CDR3 spells CSVESDRGRVFYGYTF. The CDR3 region has the DNA TGCAGCGTTGAGTCAGACAGGGGGCGCGTGTTCTATGGCTACACCTTC.

The chain has TRBV3-1 and TRBJ2-1; a possible D gene is TRBD2 (5 bases). This CDR3 region has 15 residues. V lost 4 bases to trimming and J lost 9 bases, with 19 bases between them. Germline CDR1 and CDR2: LGHDT and YNNKEL (reference sequence). The CDR3 DNA reads as TGTGCCAGCAGCCCCTCTAGTCGAGGGCCGGGTGAGCAGTTCTTC. It encodes CASSPSSRGPGEQFF.

This clonotype turned up a few times. The chain employs TRBV7-9 and TRBJ1-4; D call uncertain. V lost 1 base and J lost 8, with 11 bases in between. Germline V gene lookup returns CDR1 SEHNR and CDR2 FQNEAQ (reference sequence). The CDR3 is made up of 14 amino acids. The DNA for the CDR3 is TGTGCCAGCAGCTTAGGCCCGGGGTACGAAAAACTGTTTTTT. It specifies CASSLGPGYEKLFF.

This clonotype appeared many times. V usage is TRBV27 and J usage is TRBJ2-3, with a possible D match to TRBD2 (5 bases). Germline assignment: CDR1 MNHEY and CDR2 SMNVEV (reference sequence). V lost 6 bases and J lost 4, with 23 bases in between. This CDR3 comprises 17 residues. CDR3 nucleotides: TGTGCCAGCAGCCTTACCCCTCTTTTGGGAGACGCAGATACGCAGTATTTT. Its protein is CASSLTPLLGDADTQYF.

This clonotype was detected ten times or more. The chain employs TRBV11-2 and TRBJ2-2; D gene uncertain. Germline V gene lookup returns CDR1 SGHAT and CDR2 FQNNGV. V gave up 3 bases and J gave up 1 base, with 15 bases separating them. This CDR3 has 17 amino acids. The CDR3 coding sequence is TGTGCCAGCAGCTTTAGATCTAGTCCTCTGAACACCGGGGAGCTGTTTTTT. Amino acid sequence: CASSFRSSPLNTGELFF.

This clonotype has a count of ten or more. This chain uses TRBV29-1 with TRBJ2-2; D call uncertain. The CDR3 is 16 amino acids. Germline-derived CDR1 and CDR2 are SQVTM and ANQGSEA. The CDR3 is CTITRSRPPNTGELFF. The CDR3 DNA sequence: TGCACCATAACGCGGAGCAGACCTCCGAACACCGGGGAGCTGTTTTTT.

The chain combines TRBV4-1 with TRBJ1-5; 7 bases align to TRBD1. CDR3 length equals 15 residues. The germline V gene has CDR1 MGHRA and CDR2 YSYEKL. Losses at the gene ends were 4 bases for V and 3 bases for J; bases not matched to a gene: 6. This CDR3 reads CASSLTGLDNQPQHF. The DNA of the CDR3 is TGCGCCAGCAGCCTGACAGGGTTAGACAATCAGCCCCAGCATTTT.

This clonotype came up many times. The chain employs TRBV20-1 and TRBJ2-3, with TRBD2 as a possible D gene (6 bases). The ends were cut back, 2 bases at V and 3 bases at J, with 12 bases in the middle. Germline CDR1 is DFQATT and CDR2 is SNEGSKA (reference sequence). This CDR3 comprises 14 residues. The DNA of the CDR3 is TGCAGTGCTAGAAGGCCTGGGGGGACAGATACGCAGTATTTT. Translated, it gives CSARRPGGTDTQYF.

This clonotype was seen a handful of times. V gene TRBV5-1 combines with J gene TRBJ2-2; D unclear. Germline V gives CDR1 SGHRS, CDR2 YFSETQ. The CDR3 extends over 13 amino acids. The V end lost 0 bases, the J end lost 7 bases, and 7 bases lay between the germline ends. Here the CDR3 reads CASSLDPSGELFF. DNA of the CDR3: TGCGCCAGCAGCTTGGACCCGAGCGGGGAGCTGTTTTTT.

This clonotype has only a few counts. The chain recombines TRBV12-3 or TRBV12-4 with TRBJ2-1; 8 bases are shared with TRBD2. Unmatched junction bases numbered 8, after V lost 6 bases and J lost 4 bases. The CDR3 sequence is 15 residues long. CDR3 protein: CASRPTSGAYNEQFF. For the CDR3, the DNA is TGTGCCAGCAGACCTACTAGCGGAGCTTACAATGAGCAGTTCTTC.

In regard to this clonotype: Since a much larger clone is just one base distant, this may be a read error. The CDR3 bases are TGTGCCAGCAGCTATACCCCCGGGATTTCCAATAATGAGCAGTTCTTC. Translation: CASSYTPGISNNEQFF. The chain uses TRBV5-8 and TRBJ2-1; D possibly corresponds to TRBD2 (5 bases). Trimming took 3 bases from V and 7 from J, leaving 20 bases between them. This CDR3 has 16 residues. Germline V gene data show CDR1 as SGHTS and CDR2 as YDEGEE.

This clonotype has ten or more counts. This chain uses TRBV5-1 with TRBJ2-7; 7 bases are a match to TRBD1. The V segment lost 4 bases and the J segment 2 bases; nucleotides outside the gene matches: 6. Germline V lookup: CDR1 SGHRS, CDR2 YFSETQ. The CDR3 loop spans 14 amino acids. The CDR3 loop reads CASSPRDSPYEQYF. DNA of the CDR3: TGCGCCAGCAGCCCCCGGGACAGCCCCTACGAGCAGTACTTC.

This chain links TRBV19 with TRBJ2-1; tentatively, D is TRBD2 (6 bases). V lost 2 bases to trimming and J lost 4 bases, with 12 bases between them. CDR3 size: 15 residues. Germline CDR1 LNHDA, CDR2 SQIVND (reference sequence). The chain's CDR3 is CASSITGTLYNEQFF. The DNA of the CDR3 is TGTGCCAGTAGTATAACGGGGACTCTATACAATGAGCAGTTCTTC.

This chain connects TRBV20-1 to TRBJ2-1; possibly TRBD1 for D (5 bases). The CDR3 is 14 residues long. Per germline, CDR1 DFQATT and CDR2 SNEGSKA (reference sequence). V lost 6 bases to trimming and J lost 1 base, with 13 bases between them. CDR3 amino acids: CSAKGRSSYNEQFF. The CDR3, as DNA: TGCAGTGCCAAGGGGCGTAGTTCCTACAATGAGCAGTTCTTC.

The gene calls are TRBV15 and TRBJ2-3, with no clear D. The CDR3 runs 11 residues. CDR1 is LNHNV and CDR2 is YYDKDF in the germline V gene (reference sequence). The V and J ends lost 5 bases and 5 bases respectively, with 5 bases between them. The CDR3 spells CATSFQDTQYF. The CDR3 DNA is TGTGCCACCAGCTTCCAAGATACGCAGTATTTT.